These T cell receptor beta chains were read from a single sample in a study of cytomegalovirus exposure and HLA in healthy donors. This table comes from immunoSEQ multiplex PCR, and its TCRdb copy is limited to in-frame clones, with some not included. The top ten hold roughly 6.3% of the sample, which has about 160,000 clones, approximately 84% seen once. The specimen sequenced was PBMCs. The receptor source for this set is a male donor in good health and CMV-seropositive. Each CDR3 is given with its conserved first and last residue. A D gene is named only where the DNA matches it firmly. Clone size is shown for a subset of rows, as once, few, many or a class of expanded clone.

v_gene	j_gene	abundance	d_gene	CDR3aa	CDR3nt
TRBV30	TRBJ2-3	.	TRBD2	CAWSPAGDETDTQYF	TGTGCCTGGAGTCCAGCGGGAGATGAGACAGATACGCAGTATTTT
TRBV18	TRBJ1-1	.	.	CASSPPPQNTEAFF	TGTGCCAGCTCACCACCGCCACAGAACACTGAAGCTTTCTTT
TRBV5-1	TRBJ1-2	once	TRBD1	CASRQTGENYGYTF	TGCGCCAGCCGTCAGACAGGGGAGAACTATGGCTACACCTTC
TRBV6-1	TRBJ2-7	.	TRBD1	CASNSGQGNEQYF	TGTGCCAGCAACTCGGGACAGGGGAACGAGCAGTACTTC
TRBV6-5	TRBJ2-3	.	.	CASSYEGGGTQYF	TGTGCCAGCAGTTACGAGGGTGGCGGTACGCAGTATTTT
TRBV7-2	TRBJ1-1	.	.	CASSLSPPRQRPTEAFF	TGTGCCAGCAGCTTATCGCCTCCGAGACAGCGACCTACTGAAGCTTTCTTT
TRBV7-9	TRBJ2-2	few	TRBD1	CASSPGQDTGELFF	TGTGCCAGCAGCCCTGGACAGGACACCGGGGAGCTGTTTTTT
TRBV28	TRBJ2-7	.	TRBD1	CASRNRGGSYEQYF	TGTGCCAGCAGAAACAGGGGTGGATCCTACGAGCAGTACTTC
TRBV6-6	TRBJ1-5	.	TRBD1	CASRPPGQGRQPQHF	TGTGCCAGCAGACCCCCGGGACAGGGGCGTCAGCCCCAGCATTTT
TRBV9	TRBJ1-2	.	TRBD1	CASSFRQGDVYGGYTF	TGTGCCAGCAGCTTCCGACAGGGCGACGTTTACGGCGGCTACACTTTC
TRBV7-9	TRBJ2-5	.	.	CSSSLRGTQYF	TGTTCCAGCAGCCTCCGAGGGACCCAGTACTTC
TRBV9	TRBJ2-3	.	TRBD2	CASSVDPAGAPTDTQYF	TGTGCCAGCAGCGTAGACCCAGCGGGAGCCCCTACAGATACGCAGTATTTT
TRBV21-1	TRBJ1-2	.	.	CASSKEAGPRGYTF	TGTGCCAGCAGCAAAGAAGCAGGGCCCCGTGGCTACACCTTC
TRBV27	TRBJ2-7	.	.	CASSSQYTGSYEQYF	TGTGCCAGCAGTTCGCAGTATACAGGGTCCTACGAGCAGTACTTC
TRBV6-5	TRBJ1-1	.	TRBD1	CASSPWTGGDTEAFF	TGTGCCAGCAGTCCTTGGACAGGGGGCGACACTGAAGCTTTCTTT
TRBV19	TRBJ2-3	.	.	CASSRRSDTQYF	TGTGCCAGTAGTAGGAGGAGCGATACGCAGTATTTT
TRBV5-4	TRBJ2-5	.	TRBD1	CASSYDAQGAFQETQYF	TGTGCCAGCAGCTACGATGCACAGGGGGCTTTTCAAGAGACCCAGTACTTC
TRBV14	TRBJ1-2	once	.	CASSQWQGRNYGYTF	TGTGCCAGCAGCCAATGGCAGGGTAGGAACTATGGCTACACCTTC
TRBV9	TRBJ2-5	.	.	CASSVGVGRQETQYF	TGTGCCAGCAGCGTGGGCGTCGGGAGACAAGAGACCCAGTACTTC
TRBV29-1	TRBJ2-3	.	.	CSAQPSTDTQYF	TGCAGCGCCCAGCCTAGTACAGATACGCAGTATTTT
TRBV7-6	TRBJ2-2	.	.	CASSFKSGVVTGELFF	TGTGCCAGCAGCTTTAAATCGGGAGTGGTCACCGGGGAGCTGTTTTTT
TRBV27	TRBJ2-7	once	TRBD2	CASKEAGSYEQYF	TGTGCCAGCAAAGAAGCGGGGTCCTACGAGCAGTACTTC
TRBV19	TRBJ1-4	few	.	CASSLLARGEKLFF	TGTGCCAGTAGTTTACTGGCACGCGGGGAAAAACTGTTTTTT
TRBV9	TRBJ1-4	.	.	CASSVGFQYNEKLFF	TGTGCCAGCAGCGTAGGCTTCCAGTATAATGAAAAACTGTTTTTT
TRBV5-4	TRBJ2-1	.	.	CASDFMGQPEQFF	TGTGCCAGCGACTTCATGGGGCAACCTGAGCAGTTCTTC
TRBV11-1	TRBJ2-2	.	TRBD2	CASTKGLAGESELFF	TGTGCCAGCACTAAGGGACTAGCGGGAGAATCGGAGCTGTTTTTT
TRBV19	TRBJ2-5	.	TRBD1	CASSRNRDRGKETQYF	TGTGCCAGTAGTCGAAACCGGGACAGGGGCAAAGAGACCCAGTACTTC
TRBV27	TRBJ2-1	.	TRBD2	CASSLELAGGGHYNEQFF	TGTGCCAGCAGTTTGGAACTAGCGGGAGGGGGGCACTACAATGAGCAGTTCTTC
TRBV5-1	TRBJ2-7	once	.	CASSLNARGEQYF	TGCGCCAGCAGCTTGAACGCGCGGGGCGAGCAGTACTTC
TRBV7-9	TRBJ2-1	.	TRBD2	CASSSTSGTRFF	TGTGCCAGCAGCTCTACGAGCGGGACTCGGTTCTTC
TRBV19	TRBJ2-7	few	TRBD1	CASGQGTYEQYF	TGTGCCAGCGGACAGGGAACCTACGAGCAGTACTTC
TRBV11-2	TRBJ2-7	once	.	CASSLEASSYEQYF	TGTGCCAGCAGCTTAGAAGCGTCCTCCTACGAGCAGTACTTC
TRBV10-3	TRBJ2-1	.	TRBD2	CAISESGLAQPYNEQFF	TGTGCCATCAGTGAGTCCGGACTAGCCCAACCCTACAATGAGCAGTTCTTC
TRBV25-1	TRBJ2-2	.	TRBD2	CAISSGTDTGELFF	TGTGCCATATCTAGCGGGACGGACACCGGGGAGCTGTTTTTT
TRBV9	TRBJ2-7	.	TRBD2	CASSTSGLAGLYEQYF	TGTGCCAGCAGCACCTCGGGACTAGCGGGACTATACGAGCAGTACTTC
TRBV5-1	TRBJ1-1	.	.	CASSQDYTEAFF	TGCGCCAGCAGCCAGGACTACACTGAAGCTTTCTTT
TRBV7-2	TRBJ2-7	.	TRBD2	CASSSASGRDYEQYF	TGTGCCAGCAGCTCCGCTAGCGGGAGAGACTACGAGCAGTACTTC
TRBV21-1	TRBJ2-3	.	.	CASSLPGASGRTRDTQYF	TGTGCCAGCAGCCTCCCTGGCGCTAGCGGGCGAACCAGAGATACGCAGTATTTT
TRBV18	TRBJ1-2	.	.	CASSPGTGIGNYGYTF	TGTGCCAGCTCACCTGGAACAGGGATAGGAAACTATGGCTACACCTTC
TRBV27	TRBJ2-5	.	.	CASSFSGRQETQYF	TGTGCCAGCAGTTTTAGTGGGAGACAAGAGACCCAGTACTTC
TRBV9	TRBJ2-3	.	.	CASSVGGSSTDTQYF	TGTGCCAGCAGCGTAGGAGGGTCTAGCACAGATACGCAGTATTTT
TRBV7-3	TRBJ1-2	.	TRBD1	CASSLGTDYGYTF	TGTGCCAGCAGCTTAGGGACAGACTATGGCTACACCTTC
TRBV11-2	TRBJ2-7	.	.	CASSSGQFYEQYF	TGTGCCAGCAGCTCCGGACAGTTTTACGAGCAGTACTTC
TRBV6-1	TRBJ2-3	few	.	CASSGGVGTDTQYF	TGTGCCAGCAGCGGGGGTGTCGGGACAGATACGCAGTATTTT
TRBV27	TRBJ1-2	.	.	CASSLLADTYGYTF	TGTGCCAGCAGTTTATTGGCAGATACCTATGGCTACACCTTC
TRBV13	TRBJ1-5	.	TRBD1	CASSQGQSNQPQHF	TGTGCCAGCAGCCAGGGACAGTCAAATCAGCCCCAGCATTTT
TRBV5-1	TRBJ2-1	.	.	CASSFRRRDEQFF	TGCGCCAGCAGCTTCAGGAGGCGGGATGAGCAGTTCTTC
TRBV11-3	TRBJ1-1	.	.	CASSLVGGGNTEAFF	TGTGCCAGCAGCTTAGTGGGAGGGGGGAACACTGAAGCTTTCTTT
TRBV5-5	TRBJ2-7	.	TRBD1	CASRPGQNSYEQYF	TGTGCCAGCAGGCCGGGACAGAACTCCTACGAGCAGTACTTC
TRBV6-4	TRBJ1-6	.	.	CASQDSENSPLHF	TGTGCCAGCCAAGACAGCGAAAATTCACCCCTCCACTTT
TRBV5-6	TRBJ2-7	.	TRBD1	CASSFGQVGSYEQYF	TGTGCCAGCAGCTTCGGACAGGTGGGGTCCTACGAGCAGTACTTC